A single T cell receptor (beta chain) is shown here with its context. Its antigen is not identified. The CDR3 contains 20 residues. J lost 3 bases, V lost 5 bases, and 23 bases had no gene match. Germline assignment: CDR1 MDHEN and CDR2 SYDVKM. These data come from a study of OX40 agonist ivuxolimab in advanced cancers. Study outcomes and limitations: In CD8+ T cells, expanded clones were on average more numerous than in CD4+.

Only in-frame clones appear in the TCRdb table, and some are missing; sequencing was by immunoSEQ multiplex PCR. The sample carries about 83,000 clones, less than 95% recorded once. The chain joins TRBV28 to TRBJ2-3; TRBD2 matches 7 bases. The material was CD4+ or CD8+ T cells sorted from blood, obtained in a trial of the OX40 agonist ivuxolimab. This sequence originates from an adult with an advanced solid tumor such as melanoma, head and neck, liver or kidney cancer. CDR3 region: CASSPGLRGGGFTLTDTQYF. DNA of the CDR3: TGTGCCAGCAGTCCTGGACTGCGCGGGGGAGGATTCACTTTGACAGATACGCAGTATTTT.